Listed below are T cell receptor beta chains from one sample, sequenced in a study of neoadjuvant anti-PD-1 for oral cavity cancer. The method was immunoSEQ multiplex PCR; TCRdb's version includes in-frame clones alone and lacks a portion of them. The sample includes approximately 15,000 clones, roughly 70% of them seen just once. The sequenced sample was PBMCs, obtained after nivolumab (anti-PD-1) treatment. The source is a person aged 35-79 years with oral cavity squamous cell carcinoma. Both conserved end residues are part of each CDR3. A D gene is named only where the DNA matches it firmly. Part of the rows lack a size; the others show once, few, many or a class for expanded clones.

TRBJ2-1,.,TRBV27,.,TGTGCCAGCAGCCCCGACAGGAGCTTTTACAATGAGCAGTTCTTC,CASSPDRSFYNEQFF
TRBJ2-5,.,TRBV6-6,.,TGTGCCAGCAGTCAGGACGTCCAAGAGACCCAGTACTTC,CASSQDVQETQYF
TRBJ2-1,TRBD2,TRBV6-1,once,TGTGCCAGCAGTGACGCTAGCGGGATTACCTCCTACAATGAGCAGTTCTTC,CASSDASGITSYNEQFF
TRBJ2-5,.,TRBV11-2,once,TGTGCCAGCAGCACGACCGGGACAAGGGGGACCCAGTACTTC,CASSTTGTRGTQYF
TRBJ2-1,.,TRBV27,.,TGTGCCAGCAGCCCGGTGGGGTATTACAATGAGCAGTTCTTC,CASSPVGYYNEQFF
TRBJ1-5,.,TRBV19,.,TGTGCCAGTAGTATCGGGCAGCCTCATAGCAATCAGCCCCAGCATTTT,CASSIGQPHSNQPQHF
TRBJ2-5,.,TRBV6-1,few,TGTGCCAGCAGTGATAACCTTGGCCGGGAGACCCAGTACTTC,CASSDNLGRETQYF
TRBJ1-6,.,TRBV6-1,.,TGTGCCAGCAGTGAAGTGGGGGGCAGCTCCTATAATTCACCCCTCCACTTT,CASSEVGGSSYNSPLHF
TRBJ2-6,.,TRBV6-5,.,TGTGCCAGCAGTTACGTGCCCCTCTCTGGGGCCAACGTCCTGACTTTC,CASSYVPLSGANVLTF
TRBJ1-6,TRBD1,TRBV5-5,few,TGTGCCAGCAGGAAGGACAGGCTTGAGACCTATAATTCACCCCTCCACTTT,CASRKDRLETYNSPLHF
TRBJ1-2,.,TRBV25-1,.,TGTGCCAGCAGTGAACCCAGTGGCAGGGATGGCAATGGCTACACCTTC,CASSEPSGRDGNGYTF
TRBJ1-1,.,TRBV4-1,.,TGCGCCAGCAGCCAGGGGATTGGGGTTAGGGACACTGAAGCTTTCTTT,CASSQGIGVRDTEAFF
TRBJ1-4,TRBD1,TRBV2,.,TGTGCCAGCAGTAAGCTAGGACAGGGGTTCCACGGGAGTAATGAAAAACTGTTTTTT,CASSKLGQGFHGSNEKLFF
TRBJ1-1,.,TRBV13,.,TGTGCCAGCAGCTTCGGACAAACTCAGGTTCAAGCTTTCTTT,CASSFGQTQVQAFF
TRBJ2-5,.,TRBV5-1,.,TGCGCCAGCAGCGTCCAAGAGACCCAGTACTTC,CASSVQETQYF
TRBJ2-5,.,TRBV27,.,TGTGCCAGCAGTTCCCCCGGGGAGACCCAGTACTTC,CASSSPGETQYF
TRBJ2-5,TRBD2,TRBV5-1,.,TGCGCCAGCAGCAAGGATCCTAGCGGGGGCCTCCGGGGGACCCAGTACTTC,CASSKDPSGGLRGTQYF
TRBJ1-4,.,TRBV2,.,TGTGCCAGCTTCGGGTTTAGTCTTTCGGGAAAACTGTTTTTT,CASFGFSLSGKLFF
TRBJ2-7,TRBD2,TRBV10-1,.,TGCGCCAGCAGTGACCCGACTAGCGGGACCTACGAGCAGTACTTC,CASSDPTSGTYEQYF
TRBJ1-1,.,TRBV10-3,few,TGTGCCATCAGGGGGGAATGGGACACTGAAGCTTTCTTT,CAIRGEWDTEAFF
TRBJ2-3,.,TRBV7-9,.,TGTGCCAGCAGCTTAGATCCGGCCACAGATACGCAGTATTTT,CASSLDPATDTQYF
TRBJ1-2,.,TRBV10-3,few,TGTGCCATCAGGACCGAAGCTAACTATGGCTACACCTTC,CAIRTEANYGYTF
TRBJ1-3,.,TRBV27,.,TGTGCCAGCAGTCCCGGGACGCGAAACACCATATATTTT,CASSPGTRNTIYF
TRBJ2-3,TRBD2,TRBV5-1,.,TGCGCCAGCAGCTCCCTCCCTAGCGGGAACACAGATACGCAGTATTTT,CASSSLPSGNTDTQYF
TRBJ1-1,.,TRBV19,once,TGTGCCAGTAGTATACCAGGACGTATTCAGGGGGCTTTCTTT,CASSIPGRIQGAFF
TRBJ1-6,TRBD1,TRBV6-5,once,TGTGCCAGCAGCCTGACAGGGCTACAAAATTCACCCCTCCACTTT,CASSLTGLQNSPLHF
TRBJ1-3,.,TRBV4-1,.,TGCGCCAGCAGCCAAGATAAGGGAGGACTCGGAAACACCATATATTTT,CASSQDKGGLGNTIYF
TRBJ2-2,TRBD2,TRBV30,.,TGTGCCTGGAGTGCCAAACTAGCGGGAGTTTACACCGGGGAGCTGTTTTTT,CAWSAKLAGVYTGELFF
TRBJ2-7,TRBD1,TRBV7-3,once,TGTGCCAGCAGCGCCTCGGGACAGGGGGCCTACGAGCAGTACTTC,CASSASGQGAYEQYF
TRBJ1-2,.,TRBV29-1,.,TGCAGCGTTGTGGGGGCCGGGGGCGGATCTAACTATGGCTACACCTTC,CSVVGAGGGSNYGYTF